The next 19 T cell receptor beta chains were all read from a single sample in a study of Graves' ophthalmopathy and Graves' hyperthyroidism. The study amplified TCR beta CDR3 regions using RNA transcripts. Second-round multiplex PCR came after a first-round RT-PCR that employed HTBI primers. From the multiplex PCR reads, TCRdb called clonotypes with MiXCR, one entry per CDR3 protein. The table lists around 470,000 distinct CDR3 sequences, approximately 15% of them singletons, with 9.5% to 10% in the top ten. Sequencing input: blood. The receptors shown here come from a woman aged 25 to 39 with Graves' ophthalmopathy.

J is TRBJ2-1 and V is TRBV7-9; no reliable D call. Deletions cut 8 bases from V and 8 bases from J, with 4 bases between. Germline CDR1 reads SEHNR; CDR2 reads FQNEAQ (reference sequence). The CDR3 spans 9 residues. The CDR3 DNA is TGTGCCAGCGGGTATGAGCAGTTCTTC. Its translation: CASGYEQFF.

In its sample, this clonotype was seen a few times. The V call is TRBV27, the J call TRBJ1-5; D unclear. The V and J ends lost 5 bases and 5 bases respectively, with 16 bases between them. Germline loops: CDR1 MNHEY, CDR2 SMNVEV (reference sequence). CDR3 length equals 15 residues. The CDR3 here is CASSSLGNIYQPQHF. CDR3 in DNA: TGTGCCAGCAGTAGTCTAGGGAATATATATCAGCCCCAGCATTTT.

With regard to this clonotype: A much larger clone sits a single nucleotide away, making a read error possible. The chain uses TRBV4-2 and TRBJ2-5; no definite D call. V dropped 1 base and J dropped 2 bases, with 17 bases sitting between them. Germline CDR1 and CDR2: LGHNA and YNFKEQ. CDR3 size: 17 residues. Here the CDR3 reads CASSQGGYLLQQETQYF. CDR3 bases: TGTGCCAGCAGCCAAGGAGGCTACCTACTGCAACAAGAGACCCAGTACTTC.

The sample holds many counts of this clonotype. This chain links TRBV6-1 with TRBJ1-2, with 9 bases aligning to TRBD1. V was pared by 7 bases and J by 7 bases, with 13 bases of the junction left unmatched. The germline V gene has CDR1 MNHNS and CDR2 SASEGT. The CDR3 contains 15 residues. The CDR3 protein is CASTHRETGGFGYTF. The CDR3 region has the DNA TGTGCCAGCACTCATCGGGAGACAGGGGGTTTTGGCTACACCTTC.

This clonotype was counted only a few times. V gene TRBV4-2 combines with J gene TRBJ1-5, with D hard to call. Germline V gives CDR1 LGHNA, CDR2 YNFKEQ. This CDR3 is 13 amino acids long. V lost 4 bases and J lost 3, with 7 bases in between. CDR3 nucleotide sequence: TGTGCCAGCAGCCGGGAACTCAATCAGCCCCAGCATTTT. Amino acid sequence: CASSRELNQPQHF.

The sample holds a few counts of this clonotype. The chain combines TRBV12-3 or TRBV12-4 with TRBJ2-2, with 9 bases identical to TRBD1. The trim removed 4 bases at V and 5 bases at J, leaving 5 bases unmatched. The CDR3 is made up of 15 amino acids. The CDR3 sequence: CASSSSGTGTGELFF. CDR3 nucleotide sequence: TGTGCCAGCAGTTCATCCGGGACAGGGACCGGGGAGCTGTTTTTT.

This clonotype showed up many times. The chain combines TRBV3-1 with TRBJ1-1; weak D call: TRBD1 (6 bases). V was clipped by 3 bases and J by 6 bases, with 8 bases between them. Germline V gives CDR1 LGHDT, CDR2 YNNKEL (reference sequence). The CDR3 length is 12 residues. The CDR3 nucleotides read TGTGCCAGCAGCCAGGGGGCTGCTGAAGCTTTCTTT. This encodes CASSQGAAEAFF.

The chain is built from TRBV3-1 and TRBJ2-2; 8 bases map to TRBD1. Germline assignment: CDR1 LGHDT and CDR2 YNNKEL (reference sequence). V shed 0 bases and J 3 bases; nucleotides not matched to a gene: 6. The CDR3 length is 17 residues. CDR3 amino acids: CASSQDSGGVDTGELFF. The CDR3 bases are TGTGCCAGCAGCCAAGATTCAGGGGGCGTCGACACCGGGGAGCTGTTTTTT.

This clonotype was seen many times. The V and J genes are TRBV6-1 and TRBJ1-5; tentative D call: TRBD1 (6 bases). Germline lookup yields CDR1 MNHNS and CDR2 SASEGT. The CDR3 sequence is 14 residues long. V dropped 6 bases and J dropped 7 bases, with 16 bases sitting between them. CDR3 DNA sequence: TGTGCCAGCAGCTTGGGGACACTGGGGCAGCCCCAGCATTTT. Its translation is CASSLGTLGQPQHF.

Many counts were recorded for this clonotype. The chain combines TRBV7-8 with TRBJ2-5, with 7 bases that match TRBD1. This CDR3 region has 15 residues. Trimming cost V 5 bases and J 2 bases; bases outside gene matches: 8. The germline V gene has CDR1 SGHVS and CDR2 FQNEAQ. The CDR3, as DNA: TGTGCCAGCAGCCCCGGGACAGACCTTCAAGAGACCCAGTACTTC. This translates into CASSPGTDLQETQYF.

About this clonotype: A much larger clone sits a single nucleotide away, making a read error possible. This chain connects TRBV27 to TRBJ1-1; no clear D gene. The V end lost 3 bases, the J end lost 11 bases, and 13 bases lay between the germline ends. The CDR3 consists of 12 residues. Germline-derived CDR1 and CDR2 are MNHEY and SMNVEV (reference sequence). In DNA, the CDR3 is TGTGCCAGCAGTTTCTGGCCGCCGGGGGCTTTCTTT. It specifies CASSFWPPGAFF.

This clonotype occurred many times. The J gene is TRBJ2-2, the V gene TRBV7-8; D ambiguous. The CDR3 totals 16 residues. Looked up from germline, CDR1 is SGHVS and CDR2 is FQNEAQ. V lost 2 bases and J lost 2, with 12 bases in between. CDR3 in amino acids: CASSLWALLNTGELFF. CDR3 in DNA: TGTGCCAGCAGCTTATGGGCCCTTCTTAACACCGGGGAGCTGTTTTTT.

This clonotype was seen repeatedly, ten times or more. The CDR3 DNA follows: TGTGCCAGCAGTTTCACTAGATCCTACGAGCAGTACTTC. Translating gives CASSFTRSYEQYF. The V and J genes are TRBV12-3 or TRBV12-4 and TRBJ2-7; possibly TRBD2 for D (5 bases). The CDR3 totals 13 residues. Trimming pared 3 bases from V and 1 base from J, leaving 7 bases between.

The chain carries TRBV27 and TRBJ1-1; possible D gene TRBD1, 6 bases. Trimming removed 2 bases from V and 6 bases from J, with 13 bases in between. CDR3 length: 14 residues. CDR1 and CDR2 from the germline V gene are MNHEY and SMNVEV (reference sequence). CDR3 nucleotide sequence: TGTGCCAGCAGTTTAGACGGGGGGCCTGCTGAAGCTTTCTTT. Translation: CASSLDGGPAEAFF.

This chain joins TRBV7-9 and TRBJ1-2, with 10 bases that match TRBD1. Trimming took 5 bases from V and 6 from J; bases not matched to a gene: 6. The germline V gene encodes CDR1 SEHNR and CDR2 FQNEAQ (reference sequence). The CDR3 totals 14 residues. The CDR3 protein is CASSPGQGSDGYTF. In DNA, the CDR3 is TGTGCCAGCAGCCCGGGACAGGGGAGTGATGGCTACACCTTC.

This clonotype was counted many times. The V and J genes are TRBV6-4 and TRBJ1-6, with D possibly matching TRBD1 (6 bases). Germline V gene data show CDR1 as MRHNA and CDR2 as SNTAGT. The CDR3 runs to 13 residues. V was shortened by 4 bases and J by 7 bases, with 8 bases between the two germline ends. This chain's CDR3 is CASSGGQNSPLHF. The CDR3 region has the DNA TGTGCCAGCAGTGGGGGGCAAAATTCACCCCTCCACTTT.

As to this clonotype: Sequence at one end of the junction differs from germline and may be a read error. The chain joins TRBV7-8 to TRBJ2-7, with 10 bases lining up with TRBD1. Germline CDR1 reads SGHVS; CDR2 reads FQNEAQ. The CDR3 consists of 15 residues. The DNA for the CDR3 is TGTGCCAGCAGCGCGACAGGGGGCACTGGCTACGAACAGTACTTC. Protein: CASSATGGTGYEQYF.

In its sample, this clonotype was seen many times. The J gene is TRBJ1-6, the V gene TRBV27; D perhaps matches TRBD1 (5 bases). The V and J ends lost 5 bases and 9 bases respectively, with 11 bases between them. Germline V gives CDR1 MNHEY, CDR2 SMNVEV (reference sequence). This CDR3 has 13 amino acids. CDR3 in DNA: TGTGCCAGCAGTGGGGATGGGGCTTCACCCCTCCACTTT. Protein: CASSGDGASPLHF.

This clonotype occurred many times. Compared with germline, one end of the junction differs, possibly owing to a read error. The chain uses TRBV30 and TRBJ1-2; D remains ambiguous. Per germline, CDR1 GTSNPN and CDR2 SVGIG (reference sequence). The CDR3 contains 11 residues. The CDR3 sequence is CAWSVSWGKAF. The CDR3 DNA is TGTGCCTGGAGTGTAAGCTGGGGTAAGGCCTTC.